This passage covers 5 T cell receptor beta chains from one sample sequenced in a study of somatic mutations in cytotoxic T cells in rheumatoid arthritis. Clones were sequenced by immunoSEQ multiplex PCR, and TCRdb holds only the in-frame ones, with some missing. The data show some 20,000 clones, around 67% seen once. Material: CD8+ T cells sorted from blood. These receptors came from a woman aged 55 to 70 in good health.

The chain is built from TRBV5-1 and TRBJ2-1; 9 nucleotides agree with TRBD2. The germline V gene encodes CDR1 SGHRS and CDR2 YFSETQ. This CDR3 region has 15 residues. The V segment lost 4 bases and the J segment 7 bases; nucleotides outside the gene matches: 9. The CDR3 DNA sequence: TGCGCCAGCAGCATCGGGACTCTAGCGGGGAATGAGCAGTTCTTC. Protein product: CASSIGTLAGNEQFF.

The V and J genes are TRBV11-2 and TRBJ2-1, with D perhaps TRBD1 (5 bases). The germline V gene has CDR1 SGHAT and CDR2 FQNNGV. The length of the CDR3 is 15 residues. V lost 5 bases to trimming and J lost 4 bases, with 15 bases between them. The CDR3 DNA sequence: TGTGCCAGCAGCGTCGACAGCCCAACTTACAATGAGCAGTTCTTC. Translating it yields CASSVDSPTYNEQFF.

The CDR3 region has the DNA TGTGCCAGCAGTTTACGGGCGGGGGGGCTCTACGAGCAGTACTTC. Its translation: CASSLRAGGLYEQYF. The rearrangement links TRBV27 to TRBJ2-7, with 9 bases lining up with TRBD2. After removal of 2 bases from V and 3 bases from J, the junction contained 5 bases not matched to a gene. Germline V gives CDR1 MNHEY, CDR2 SMNVEV (reference sequence). There are 15 residues in the CDR3.

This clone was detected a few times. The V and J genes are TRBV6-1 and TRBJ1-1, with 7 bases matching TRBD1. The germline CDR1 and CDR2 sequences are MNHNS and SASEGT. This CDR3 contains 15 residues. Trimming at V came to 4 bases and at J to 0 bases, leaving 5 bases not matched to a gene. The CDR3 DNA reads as TGTGCCAGCAGTGTTATGACAGGGATGAACACTGAAGCTTTCTTT. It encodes CASSVMTGMNTEAFF.

The CDR3 DNA reads TGTGCCAGCAGTTACTCGGACGGCTATGGCTACACCTTC. Translating gives CASSYSDGYGYTF. The chain has TRBV2 and TRBJ1-2; D unresolved. Germline V gene sequence: CDR1 SNHLY, CDR2 FYNNEI. The CDR3 runs 13 residues. V gave up 5 bases and J gave up 4 bases, with 11 bases separating them.